Given below is one T cell receptor beta chain in context. This record belongs to a study of cytomegalovirus exposure and HLA in healthy donors. The germline V gene has CDR1 SGHAT and CDR2 FQNNGV. There are 13 residues in the CDR3. After removal of 8 bases from V and 7 bases from J, the junction contained 6 bases not matched to a gene. The PCR ran on 60 Vbeta and 13 Jbeta primers. Clones were read by immunoSEQ multiplex PCR, and TCRdb kept only the in-frame ones, dropping some. The data show roughly 220,000 clones, approximately 78% seen once. The V gene is TRBV11-2, the J gene TRBJ2-2; the match to TRBD1 covers 8 bases. This clonotype was sampled from a woman in her 40s in good health and CMV-seronegative. The sequenced sample was PBMCs. CDR3 sequence (DNA): TGTGCCAGCCAGGGGGCAAGGGGCGGGGAGCTGTTTTTT. This codes for CASQGARGGELFF.